This T cell receptor beta chain was captured in a study of blood T cell repertoires in COVID-19. This CDR3 is 12 amino acids long. Deletions cut 5 bases from V and 5 bases from J, with 9 bases between. Germline V CDR1 and CDR2: MNHNY, SVGAGI (reference sequence). The data were produced by immunoSEQ multiplex PCR, yet TCRdb's version contains in-frame clones alone and is incomplete. The table lists about 40,000 clones, around 90% of them singletons. This sequence originates from a woman aged 70-85 years with acute or convalescent COVID-19. The chain carries TRBV6-6 and TRBJ1-2; tentative D call: TRBD1 (5 bases). The sequenced sample was peripheral blood. The CDR3 sequence: CASSPDSYGYTF. The CDR3 DNA reads as TGTGCCAGCAGTCCAGACAGTTATGGCTACACCTTC.